This TCR beta chain came from a study of OX40 agonist ivuxolimab in advanced cancers. Turning to the study itself: In this trial design, patients received ivuxolimab intravenously at 0.01 to 10 mg/kg every 2 weeks. One hepatocellular carcinoma and a couple of cutaneous melanoma patients partially responded.

Collection of blood occurred at baseline, at cycle 4 day 1, and at cycle 7 day 1. Some clones are missing from TCRdb's copy, which holds only in-frame ones; the method was immunoSEQ multiplex PCR. The repertoire has 50,000 to 65,000 clones, 87% of them found once; the top ten carry around 0.8%. General study points: Expanded clones tended on average to be more numerous among CD8+ T cells than CD4+.

Note on this clone: Its specificity is not known.

V was pared by 5 bases and J by 5 bases, with 15 bases between. Germline V lookup: CDR1 MNHNY, CDR2 SVGAGI (reference sequence). The CDR3 is 14 amino acids. The sample in question was CD4+ or CD8+ T cells sorted from blood, obtained in a trial of the OX40 agonist ivuxolimab. V is TRBV6-6 and J is TRBJ2-5, with unresolved D. The TCR originated in an adult with an advanced solid tumor such as melanoma, head and neck, liver or kidney cancer. This chain's CDR3 is CASSTPLAEETQYF. CDR3 nucleotide sequence: TGTGCCAGCAGTACCCCTCTCGCAGAGGAGACCCAGTACTTC.